A selection of T cell receptor beta chains follows, all from one sample in a study of somatic mutations in cytotoxic T cells in rheumatoid arthritis. Measured with immunoSEQ multiplex PCR; TCRdb has only the in-frame clones, and not every one. The sample records more than 20,000 clones, about 80% being singletons. Source material: CD8+ T cells sorted from blood. The receptors were sampled from a man aged 45 to 65 in good health. Each CDR3 is given without its conserved first and last residue. The D gene is left open where the match is weak.

TRBD1,TRBJ1-6,TRBV30,13,AWSAGQDGASPLH
.,TRBJ2-1,TRBV11-3,14,ASSLYGESSYNEQF
TRBD2,TRBJ2-1,TRBV4-1,13,ASSHGLAVTNEQF
.,TRBJ2-5,TRBV4-1,12,ASSHTGLGETQY
TRBD2,TRBJ2-7,TRBV6-1,13,ASSDWWGLAPEQY
TRBD1,TRBJ2-7,TRBV9,14,ASSPTPGQAFYEQY
TRBD1,TRBJ2-2,TRBV7-6,13,ASSFSRQGTGELF
.,TRBJ2-7,TRBV9,14,ASSPTGTLNAYEQY
.,TRBJ1-4,TRBV7-6,12,ASSLKPGNEKLF
TRBD1,TRBJ1-5,TRBV6-1,14,ASSEGDSYSNQPQH
TRBD2,TRBJ2-1,TRBV11-3,13,ASSPWSSGDNEQF
.,TRBJ2-1,TRBV7-6,14,ASSLEGTGEGNEQF
TRBD2,TRBJ2-7,TRBV7-9,14,ASSLRTSGSSYEQY
TRBD2,TRBJ2-2,TRBV10-3,14,AIRIPTSVNTGELF
.,TRBJ2-3,TRBV4-1,14,ASSQLTGTSTDTQY
.,TRBJ1-5,TRBV6-1,16,ASSEKYSGGSGNQPQH
.,TRBJ1-1,TRBV27,10,ASSLLGEPAF
.,TRBJ2-7,TRBV7-6,14,ASSLRGAGSSYEQY
TRBD1,TRBJ2-7,TRBV11-2,12,ASSFGTGSYEQY
.,TRBJ2-3,TRBV2,8,GRATDTQY
.,TRBJ2-1,TRBV7-9,11,ASSEPPGNEQF
.,TRBJ2-2,TRBV2,12,ASSEPGAVGELF
.,TRBJ2-7,TRBV6-6,13,ASSPLLTVESEQY
.,TRBJ1-2,TRBV13,12,ASSLGRGSYGYT
TRBD1,TRBJ2-4,TRBV7-9,14,ASSFLGQGAKNIQY
TRBD1,TRBJ2-7,TRBV7-8,12,ASSLVGQGYEQY
.,TRBJ1-2,TRBV11-3,10,ASSLRGYGYT
TRBD2,TRBJ2-7,TRBV2,13,ASRAGTSGSYEQY
.,TRBJ2-2,TRBV2,13,ASLFQGGVTGELF
TRBD1,TRBJ2-5,TRBV4-1,13,ASKPRTGYQETQY
TRBD1,TRBJ2-3,TRBV29-1,14,SVEDPDSQGWDTQY
TRBD1,TRBJ2-1,TRBV10-1,10,ASSAVRGPAF